This record looks at one T cell receptor (beta chain) sequence and its context. Germline CDR1 and CDR2: LGHDT and YNNKEL (reference sequence). This CDR3 is built from 15 residues. V was cut by 0 bases and J by 2 bases, with 8 bases left in between. This sample was included in a study of T cell responses to AZD1222 COVID-19 vaccine. The method was immunoSEQ multiplex PCR; TCRdb's version includes in-frame clones alone and lacks a portion of them. The sample holds under 80,000 clones; approximately 79% are singletons and the top ten take around 25%. The material was peripheral blood, obtained on day 0 of MenACWY control vaccination. This clonotype was sampled from an adult in good health. This rearrangement joins TRBV3-1 (or the pseudogene TRBV3-2) to TRBJ1-5; D is ambiguous. The CDR3 sequence is CASSQDSSGNQPQHF. As DNA, the CDR3 is TGTGCCAGCAGCCAAGACTCTAGCGGCAATCAGCCCCAGCATTTT.